This TCR beta chain was sequenced for a study of STAT3 mutations in large granular lymphocyte leukemia. As for the study in general: Roughly half the longitudinally sequenced T-LGLL patients had canonical STAT3 mutations.

General study results and limits: At least one immunodominant TCR beta clonotype appeared in every T-cell large granular lymphocyte leukemia patient. Samples missed the first appearance of the clone.

Points on this clone: The antigen is unknown.

Germline V lookup: CDR1 LGHNT, CDR2 FRNRAP. V shed 1 base and J shed 2 bases, with 12 bases lying between them. This CDR3 is built from 15 residues. Around 40,000 productive templates were obtained per sample on average. The method was immunoSEQ multiplex PCR; TCRdb's version includes in-frame clones alone and lacks a portion of them. The sample holds 9,500 to 12,000 clones, more than 75% seen once. The chain recombines TRBV12-5 with TRBJ2-7, with D perhaps assigned TRBD1 or TRBD2 (5 bases each). Material: peripheral blood mononuclear cells. The clonotype comes from a man aged 55 to 70 with T-cell large granular lymphocyte leukemia. Some clones in this sample may be carry-over from other donors' samples. Here the CDR3 reads CASGLAGTPPYEQYF. Here the CDR3 DNA reads TGTGCTAGTGGTTTGGCGGGGACCCCCCCCTACGAGCAGTACTTC.